Following are 31 T cell receptor beta chains from one sample sequenced in a study of T cell changes during pregnancy in multiple sclerosis. Produced via immunoSEQ multiplex PCR; TCRdb's table is partial and in-frame only. The sample records approximately 37,000 clones, around nine tenths being singletons. This specimen consisted of CD4+ T cells from peripheral blood mononuclear cells, obtained in the third trimester of pregnancy. The receptors here all came from a female donor in good health, enrolled as a control in a pregnancy study.

This chain uses TRBV5-4 with TRBJ1-4, with 9 bases fitting TRBD1. This CDR3 is 14 amino acids long. Germline V gene sequence: CDR1 SGHNT, CDR2 YYREEE (reference sequence). After removal of 4 bases from V and 7 bases from J, the junction contained 5 bases not matched to a gene. The CDR3 coding sequence is TGTGCCAGCAGCCTACAGGGGGCTGTTGAAAAACTGTTTTTT. This translates into CASSLQGAVEKLFF.

This chain uses TRBV5-1 with TRBJ2-1; TRBD2 aligns across 13 bases. The CDR3 covers 15 residues. The V gene end was trimmed by 2 bases and the J gene end by 9 bases; junction bases not matched to a gene: 5. Looked up from germline, CDR1 is SGHRS and CDR2 is YFSETQ. The CDR3 loop is CASSFGLAGVGEQFF. CDR3 coding DNA: TGCGCCAGCAGCTTCGGACTAGCGGGAGTAGGTGAGCAGTTCTTC.

The chain uses TRBV2 and TRBJ1-2, with 10 positions matching TRBD1. The germline V gene encodes CDR1 SNHLY and CDR2 FYNNEI. The CDR3 is 14 amino acids. J was trimmed by 4 bases and V by 8 bases; bases with no gene match: 7. CDR3 residues: CASLGTGVGYGYTF. The CDR3 DNA reads as TGTGCCAGCCTCGGGACAGGGGTAGGCTATGGCTACACCTTC.

This clone was observed a handful of times. This sequence joins TRBV30 and TRBJ1-2; 7 nucleotides agree with TRBD1. The germline CDR1 and CDR2 sequences are GTSNPN and SVGIG (reference sequence). CDR3 length equals 15 residues. V lost 2 bases and J lost 6; bases outside the gene matches: 12. The CDR3 region has the DNA TGTGCCTGGAGTAAAAGGGGGCAACAGGGGCATGGCTACACCTTC. It specifies CAWSKRGQQGHGYTF.

Only one count was recorded for this clone. The V and J genes are TRBV5-1 and TRBJ1-5; D gene ambiguous. Trimming removed 0 bases from V and 1 base from J, with 11 bases in between. The CDR3 loop spans 16 amino acids. Germline V gene lookup returns CDR1 SGHRS and CDR2 YFSETQ. CDR3 in amino acids: CASSLAPGLSNQPQHF. The CDR3 nucleotides read TGCGCCAGCAGCTTGGCCCCGGGGTTAAGCAATCAGCCCCAGCATTTT.

This rearrangement joins TRBV21-1 to TRBJ2-1; the listed D gene, TRBD1, was not tested against the DNA. TRBV21-1 is a pseudogene locus. The CDR3 has 14 residues. The CDR3 region has the DNA TGTGCCAGCAGACCACAGGGAATGAAGTCCGAGCAGTTCTTC. Amino acid sequence: CASRPQGMKSEQFF.

The chain has TRBV5-1 and TRBJ2-3, with 7 positions matching TRBD1. Germline CDR1 is SGHRS and CDR2 is YFSETQ. This CDR3 is 14 amino acids long. With 4 bases clipped from V and 0 bases from J, the junction kept 2 bases outside the gene matches. The CDR3 sequence: CASSQGQSTDTQYF. The CDR3 DNA follows: TGCGCCAGCAGCCAGGGACAGAGCACAGATACGCAGTATTTT.

V usage is TRBV15 and J usage is TRBJ2-1; 9 positions agree with TRBD2. The germline V gene encodes CDR1 LNHNV and CDR2 YYDKDF (reference sequence). This CDR3 has 14 residues. V trimming: 5 bases; J trimming: 8 bases; junction bases outside the gene matches: 7. The CDR3 region is CATSLAGVKDEQFF. Here the CDR3 DNA reads TGTGCCACCAGCTTAGCGGGAGTTAAGGATGAGCAGTTCTTC.

This chain links TRBV19 with TRBJ2-7; TRBD2 agrees at 13 bases. Germline V gene data show CDR1 as LNHDA and CDR2 as SQIVND (reference sequence). This CDR3 has 14 residues. V dropped 5 bases and J dropped 6; count of bases not matched to a gene: 4. The CDR3, as DNA: TGTGCCAGTAGTGGGACTAGCGGGGTCCCCGAGCAGTACTTC. Amino acid sequence: CASSGTSGVPEQYF.

This clone was observed once. The chain recombines TRBV6-6 with TRBJ2-2; TRBD2 matches at 8 bases. The CDR3 length is 16 residues. Germline values: CDR1 MNHNY, CDR2 SVGAGI (reference sequence). With V trimmed by 3 bases and J by 4 bases, 7 bases remained unmatched. CDR3 nucleotide sequence: TGTGCCAGCAGTTATGGTGCGGGAGGTATCACCGGGGAGCTGTTTTTT. Amino acids: CASSYGAGGITGELFF.

The chain combines TRBV2 with TRBJ2-5; D may be TRBD2 (5 bases). Trimming stripped 6 bases from V and 5 bases from J, with 16 bases between. Germline values: CDR1 SNHLY, CDR2 FYNNEI. This CDR3 contains 14 residues. The chain's CDR3 is CASRLMTSGETQYF. CDR3 nucleotide sequence: TGTGCCAGCAGGCTCATGACTTCGGGGGAGACCCAGTACTTC.

This clone was seen a few times. The V call is TRBV19, the J call TRBJ1-1, with TRBD1 as a possible D gene (5 bases). CDR3 size: 13 residues. Germline CDR1 is LNHDA and CDR2 is SQIVND (reference sequence). V lost 5 bases and J 1 base, leaving 8 bases between the germline ends. The CDR3 region has the DNA TGTGCCAGTAGTCCCGGACAGAACACTGAAGCTTTCTTT. Translation: CASSPGQNTEAFF.

This clone occurred a few times. The V gene is TRBV30, the J gene TRBJ1-1; 11 bases line up with TRBD1. Germline V gene sequence: CDR1 GTSNPN, CDR2 SVGIG (reference sequence). The CDR3 loop spans 14 amino acids. Trimming at V came to 5 bases and at J to 8 bases, leaving 10 bases not matched to a gene. The CDR3 here is CAWGTGQGASEAFF. The CDR3 DNA follows: TGTGCCTGGGGGACAGGACAGGGGGCCTCAGAAGCTTTCTTT.

The rearrangement links TRBV19 to TRBJ2-3; 8 bases align to TRBD2. CDR1 is LNHDA and CDR2 is SQIVND in the germline V gene (reference sequence). V gave up 5 bases and J gave up 3 bases; unmatched junction bases: 4. There are 14 residues in the CDR3. The CDR3 spells CASSVAGGTDTQYF. Here the CDR3 DNA reads TGTGCCAGTAGTGTGGCGGGAGGTACAGATACGCAGTATTTT. The variable domain in full, completed from reference TRBV19 and TRBJ2-3, reads DGGITQSPKYLFRKEGQNVTLSCEQNLNHDAMYWYRQDPGQGLRLIYYSQIVNDFQKGDIAEGYSVSREKKESFPLTVTSAQKNPTAFYLCASSVAGGTDTQYFGPGTRLTVL.

The V and J genes are TRBV7-8 and TRBJ2-3, with D maybe TRBD1 (6 bases). V was cut by 4 bases and J by 5 bases, with 16 bases left in between. CDR1 is SGHVS and CDR2 is FQNEAQ in the germline V gene. The length of the CDR3 is 15 residues. The CDR3 DNA reads TGTGCCAGCAGCTCCCATACAGGGTTCATAGATACGCAGTATTTT. Amino acid sequence: CASSSHTGFIDTQYF.

The V gene is TRBV6-1, the J gene TRBJ1-2; D possibly corresponds to TRBD1 (5 bases). This CDR3 has 14 amino acids. The V gene lost 0 bases and the J gene lost 8 bases, with 13 bases spanning the gap. Germline lookup yields CDR1 MNHNS and CDR2 SASEGT. CDR3 sequence (DNA): TGTGCCAGCAGTGAAGCGGGGGGGGATTGGGGCTACACCTTC. Protein: CASSEAGGDWGYTF.

The V and J genes are TRBV28 and TRBJ2-3; TRBD2 matches at 9 bases. The CDR3 totals 17 residues. Germline V CDR1 and CDR2: MDHEN, SYDVKM. J was trimmed by 1 base and V by 3 bases; bases with no gene match: 8. This chain's CDR3 is CASSFGAGGLRTDTQYF. The CDR3 nucleotides are TGTGCCAGCAGTTTCGGCGCGGGAGGGCTACGCACAGATACGCAGTATTTT.

This chain links TRBV7-2 with TRBJ1-2; the D gene is possibly TRBD1 (5 bases). V was shortened by 2 bases and J by 4 bases, with 11 bases between the two germline ends. CDR3 size: 14 residues. Per germline, CDR1 SGHTA and CDR2 FQGNSA. This CDR3 is CASSLYRGGYGYTF. DNA of the CDR3: TGTGCCAGCAGCTTATATAGGGGCGGCTATGGCTACACCTTC.

The genes are TRBV6-1 and TRBJ1-4, with TRBD1 as a possible D gene (5 bases). With 5 bases removed from V and 8 bases from J, the gap between germline ends came to 15 bases. The CDR3 has 14 amino acids. Germline CDR1 is MNHNS and CDR2 is SASEGT. This CDR3 reads CASSSSGGYEKLFF. In nucleotides, the CDR3 is TGTGCCAGCAGTTCCAGCGGGGGATACGAAAAACTGTTTTTT.

Only one count was recorded for this clone. The gene calls are TRBV28 and TRBJ2-7, with 11 bases aligning to TRBD2. CDR1 MDHEN and CDR2 SYDVKM come from the germline V gene. After removal of 5 bases from V and 4 bases from J, the junction contained 7 bases not matched to a gene. The CDR3 is 15 residues long. Here the CDR3 reads CASSVGTSGSYEQYF. DNA of the CDR3: TGTGCCAGCAGTGTGGGTACTAGCGGGAGTTACGAGCAGTACTTC.

The chain is built from TRBV2 and TRBJ2-3, with 12 bases that match TRBD2. Germline CDR1 reads SNHLY; CDR2 reads FYNNEI. Losses at the gene ends were 6 bases for V and 4 bases for J; bases not matched to a gene: 5. This CDR3 is built from 15 residues. CDR3 sequence reads: CASRATSGGPDTQYF. CDR3 DNA: TGTGCCAGCAGGGCGACTAGCGGGGGACCAGATACGCAGTATTTT.

This sequence joins TRBV18 and TRBJ2-6; D possibly corresponds to TRBD2 (5 bases). The germline gives CDR1 KGHSH, CDR2 LQKENI. The CDR3 consists of 16 residues. V gave up 2 bases and J gave up 0 bases, with 8 bases separating them. The CDR3 DNA is TGTGCCAGCTCACCATCAGAGGGCTCTGGGGCCAACGTCCTGACTTTC. Protein sequence: CASSPSEGSGANVLTF.

The V call is TRBV5-8, the J call TRBJ2-7, with 10 bases aligning to TRBD1. Germline trimming cut 2 bases from V and 6 bases from J; bases unmatched to any gene: 8. This CDR3 has 15 amino acids. CDR1 and CDR2 from the germline V gene are SGHTS and YDEGEE. CDR3 sequence reads: CASSFGDRGWSEQYF. In nucleotides, the CDR3 is TGTGCCAGCAGCTTCGGGGACAGGGGCTGGAGCGAGCAGTACTTC. Using reference TRBV5-8 and TRBJ2-7 for the parts outside the CDR3, the full variable domain is EAGVTQSPTHLIKTRGQQATLRCSPISGHTSVYWYQQALGLGLQFLLWYDEGEERNRGNFPPRFSGRQFPNYSSELNVNALELEDSALYLCASSFGDRGWSEQYFGPGTRLTVT.

The chain is built from TRBV5-1 and TRBJ2-7; D may be TRBD2 (6 bases). Germline loops: CDR1 SGHRS, CDR2 YFSETQ. V gave up 3 bases and J gave up 5 bases, with 15 bases separating them. This CDR3 has 14 residues. For the CDR3, the DNA is TGCGCCAGCAGCTCTATCTCCGCGGGAAACGAGCAGTACTTC. Protein sequence: CASSSISAGNEQYF.

The chain has TRBV5-6 and TRBJ2-1; 10 positions agree with TRBD1. Germline CDR1 and CDR2: SGHDT and YYEEEE. The CDR3 loop spans 16 amino acids. With V trimmed by 4 bases and J by 7 bases, 11 bases remained unmatched. CDR3 residues: CASSGFGTGDWNEQFF. DNA for the CDR3: TGTGCCAGCAGCGGTTTCGGGACAGGGGATTGGAATGAGCAGTTCTTC.

V and J are TRBV19 and TRBJ2-1, with TRBD2 matching over 10 bases. J lost 7 bases, V lost 4 bases, and 10 bases had no gene match. The CDR3 spans 16 residues. Germline lookup yields CDR1 LNHDA and CDR2 SQIVND (reference sequence). DNA for the CDR3: TGTGCCAGTAGTAGGAAGACTAGCGGGCCTTCGAATGAGCAGTTCTTC. It codes for CASSRKTSGPSNEQFF.

This sequence joins TRBV5-4 and TRBJ1-2; TRBD1 aligns across 8 bases. In germline, CDR1 is SGHNT, CDR2 YYREEE (reference sequence). V gave up 2 bases and J gave up 4 bases; unmatched junction bases: 1. The CDR3 sequence is 13 residues long. The CDR3 protein is CASSFGQGYGYTF. DNA of the CDR3: TGTGCCAGCAGCTTTGGACAGGGCTATGGCTACACCTTC.

V is TRBV11-2 and J is TRBJ2-1; possibly TRBD1 for D (5 bases). CDR1 and CDR2 from the germline V gene are SGHAT and FQNNGV. V lost 2 bases and J lost 0, with 20 bases in between. The CDR3 length is 19 residues. The CDR3 is CASSLRRTSLDGSYNEQFF. The CDR3 bases are TGTGCCAGCAGCTTAAGGCGGACATCCCTCGACGGCTCCTACAATGAGCAGTTCTTC. Together with reference TRBV11-2 and TRBJ2-1, the CDR3 gives the full variable domain: EAGVAQSPRYKIIEKRQSVAFWCNPISGHATLYWYQQILGQGPKLLIQFQNNGVVDDSQLPKDRFSAERLKGVDSTLKIQPAKLEDSAVYLCASSLRRTSLDGSYNEQFFGPGTRLTVL.

This chain uses TRBV5-1 with TRBJ2-3; perhaps TRBD1 as D (6 bases). V shed 1 base and J shed 6 bases, with 9 bases lying between them. Germline CDR1 SGHRS, CDR2 YFSETQ. The CDR3 spans 13 residues. In nucleotides, the CDR3 is TGCGCCAGCAGCTTGTCAGGGGTGGATACGCAGTATTTT. Protein: CASSLSGVDTQYF.

The genes are TRBV27 and TRBJ1-1; 10 bases align to TRBD1. The CDR3 sequence is 14 residues long. CDR1 and CDR2 (germline): MNHEY, SMNVEV (reference sequence). V lost 2 bases, J lost 8 bases, and 5 bases stayed unmatched. CDR3 sequence reads: CASSLGDRGSEAFF. The CDR3 coding sequence is TGTGCCAGCAGTTTAGGGGACAGGGGATCCGAAGCTTTCTTT.

V gene TRBV15 combines with J gene TRBJ2-5, with 8 bases that match TRBD1. With 0 bases clipped from V and 7 bases from J, the junction kept 4 bases outside the gene matches. The CDR3 sequence is 14 residues long. Looked up from germline, CDR1 is LNHNV and CDR2 is YYDKDF (reference sequence). The CDR3 nucleotides are TGTGCCACCAGCAGAGACAGGGGGCCAGTGACCCAGTACTTC. Its translation is CATSRDRGPVTQYF.